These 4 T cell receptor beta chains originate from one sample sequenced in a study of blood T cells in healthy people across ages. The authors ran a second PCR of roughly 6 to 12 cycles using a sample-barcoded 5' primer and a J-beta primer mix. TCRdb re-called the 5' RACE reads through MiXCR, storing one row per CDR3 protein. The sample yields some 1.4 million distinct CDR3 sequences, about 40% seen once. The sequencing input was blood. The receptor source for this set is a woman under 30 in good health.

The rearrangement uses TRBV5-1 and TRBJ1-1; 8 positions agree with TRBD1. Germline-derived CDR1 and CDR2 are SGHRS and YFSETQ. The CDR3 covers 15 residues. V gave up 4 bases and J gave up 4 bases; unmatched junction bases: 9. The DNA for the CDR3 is TGCGCCAGCAGCCTTCTCGGACAGGGCGGCACTGAAGCTTTCTTT. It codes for CASSLLGQGGTEAFF.

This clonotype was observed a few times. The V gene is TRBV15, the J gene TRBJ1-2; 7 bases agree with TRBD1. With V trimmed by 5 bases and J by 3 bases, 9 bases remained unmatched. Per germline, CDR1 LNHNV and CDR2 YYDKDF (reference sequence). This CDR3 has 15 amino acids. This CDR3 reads CATSPDREFYYGYTF. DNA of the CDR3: TGTGCCACCAGCCCCGACAGGGAGTTTTACTATGGCTACACCTTC.

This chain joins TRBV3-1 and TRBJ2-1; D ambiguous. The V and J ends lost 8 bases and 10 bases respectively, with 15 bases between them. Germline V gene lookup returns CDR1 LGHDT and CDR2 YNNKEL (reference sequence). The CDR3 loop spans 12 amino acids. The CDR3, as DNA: TGTGCCAGCCGATACGCCCCCTACGAGCAGTTCTTC. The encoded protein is CASRYAPYEQFF.

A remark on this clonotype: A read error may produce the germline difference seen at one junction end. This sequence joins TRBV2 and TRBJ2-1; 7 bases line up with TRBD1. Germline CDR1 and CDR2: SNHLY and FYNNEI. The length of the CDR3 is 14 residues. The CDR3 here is CASSSGQSYKEQFF. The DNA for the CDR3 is TGTGCCAGCAGTTCGGGACAGAGCTACAAGGAGCAGTTCTTC.